Listed below are T cell receptor beta chains from one sample, sequenced in a study of blood T cell repertoires in COVID-19. Clones were sequenced by immunoSEQ multiplex PCR, and TCRdb holds only the in-frame ones, with some missing. The profile covers under 250,000 clones, with roughly 82% appearing a single time and 12% taken by the ten largest. Sequenced material: peripheral blood. These receptors were collected from an elderly man with acute or convalescent COVID-19. Both conserved end residues are part of each CDR3. The D gene is left open where the match is weak. A clone size is listed for some rows: how often the clone was seen (once, few, many), or a class if it is expanded.

>once|TRBD2|TRBV5-1|TRBJ2-3
CASSHGTSGQKGDTQYF
TGCGCCAGCAGCCACGGGACTAGCGGGCAAAAGGGAGATACGCAGTATTTT
>-|-|TRBV19|TRBJ1-2
CASSPSRQGYGYTF
TGTGCCAGTAGTCCCTCTCGTCAGGGGTATGGCTACACCTTC
>-|TRBD1|TRBV5-1|TRBJ1-2
CASSERQGGYGYTF
TGCGCCAGCAGCGAGCGACAGGGGGGCTATGGCTACACCTTC
>-|-|TRBV11-2|TRBJ2-3
CASSLDWGSTDTQYF
TGTGCCAGCAGCTTAGATTGGGGCAGCACAGATACGCAGTATTTT
>-|-|TRBV10-1|TRBJ1-1
CASSVGQRLNTEAFF
TGCGCCAGCAGCGTTGGACAGCGGCTAAACACTGAAGCTTTCTTT
>-|TRBD2|TRBV5-4|TRBJ2-3
CASSLGGNLAGVVTDTQYF
TGTGCCAGCAGCTTGGGGGGGAATCTAGCGGGAGTAGTAACAGATACGCAGTATTTT
>-|-|TRBV19|TRBJ1-1
CASTLDTMNTEAFF
TGTGCCAGTACCCTGGACACGATGAACACTGAAGCTTTCTTT
>-|-|TRBV3-1/TRBV3-2|TRBJ1-3
CASSQVQHSGNTIYF
TGTGCCAGCAGCCAGGTCCAACACTCTGGAAACACCATATATTTT
>-|-|TRBV2|TRBJ1-5
CASTESGGSNQPQHF
TGTGCCAGCACGGAAAGCGGGGGAAGCAATCAGCCCCAGCATTTT
>-|-|TRBV5-1|TRBJ1-1
CASSWQGGNTEAFF
TGCGCCAGCAGCTGGCAGGGTGGGAACACTGAAGCTTTCTTT
>-|TRBD2|TRBV3-1/TRBV3-2|TRBJ2-5
CASSSLAGKETQYF
TGTGCCAGCAGCTCCCTAGCGGGAAAAGAGACCCAGTACTTC
>-|-|TRBV19|TRBJ2-5
CASSTPTLAGQETQYF
TGTGCCAGTAGCACACCCACCCTGGCGGGGCAAGAGACCCAGTACTTC
>-|-|TRBV12-3/TRBV12-4|TRBJ2-3
CASRPAGTDTQYF
TGTGCCAGCCGACCTGCAGGGACAGATACGCAGTATTTT
>-|TRBD2|TRBV28|TRBJ2-1
CASSLSGRAGDEQFF
TGTGCCAGCAGTCTTAGCGGGAGGGCCGGGGATGAGCAGTTCTTC
>-|-|TRBV14|TRBJ1-2
CASSLKQGSGYTF
TGTGCCAGCAGCCTTAAACAGGGATCTGGCTACACCTTC
>-|-|TRBV28|TRBJ1-1
CAVTGGTEAFF
TGTGCCGTAACTGGAGGCACTGAAGCTTTCTTT
>-|-|TRBV28|TRBJ1-5
CASSLSQGLGNQPQHF
TGTGCCAGCAGTTTATCTCAGGGTTTAGGTAATCAGCCCCAGCATTTT
>-|TRBD2|TRBV10-1|TRBJ2-3
CASSEERGRPTDTQYF
TGCGCCAGCAGTGAGGAGCGGGGGAGACCCACAGATACGCAGTATTTT
>-|-|TRBV5-1|TRBJ1-1
CASSWRQENTEAFF
TGCGCCAGCAGCTGGAGACAGGAAAACACTGAAGCTTTCTTT
>-|-|TRBV5-8|TRBJ1-2
CASRFAGLANYGYTF
TGTGCCAGCAGGTTTGCTGGGCTCGCTAACTATGGCTACACCTTC
>-|-|TRBV10-1|TRBJ2-7
CASSEIGLGQDPYEQYF
TGCGCCAGCAGTGAAATAGGGCTAGGACAAGACCCCTACGAGCAGTACTTC
>-|TRBD1|TRBV15|TRBJ1-5
CATSPGTGPRPQHF
TGTGCCACCAGTCCCGGGACAGGGCCGCGGCCCCAGCATTTT
>once|-|TRBV5-8|TRBJ1-3
CASSWGEWVSGNTIYF
TGTGCCAGCAGCTGGGGGGAGTGGGTCTCTGGAAACACCATATATTTT
>-|TRBD2|TRBV3-1/TRBV3-2|TRBJ2-5
CASSQDPSGGTQETQYF
TGTGCCAGCAGCCAGGATCCTAGCGGGGGTACTCAAGAGACCCAGTACTTC
>-|TRBD1|TRBV5-1|TRBJ2-7
CASSPRDRNYEQYF
TGCGCCAGCAGCCCACGGGACAGGAACTACGAGCAGTACTTC
>-|TRBD2|TRBV5-1|TRBJ2-7
CASSGGLPDHEQYF
TGCGCCAGCAGCGGGGGACTACCAGACCACGAGCAGTACTTC
>-|-|TRBV21-1|TRBJ1-1
CASSPDSLMTEAFF
TGTGCCAGCAGCCCGGACAGCCTGATGACTGAAGCTTTCTTT
>-|TRBD2|TRBV19|TRBJ2-7
CASSIGTSGAYEQYF
TGTGCCAGTAGTATCGGGACTAGCGGAGCCTACGAGCAGTACTTC
>-|TRBD2|TRBV7-9|TRBJ2-7
CASSSVAGGGTRQYF
TGTGCCAGCAGCTCGGTAGCGGGAGGGGGAACGAGGCAGTACTTC
>-|-|TRBV6-4|TRBJ1-2
CASRAGGAGNYGYTF
TGTGCCAGCAGAGCGGGGGGCGCTGGAAACTATGGCTACACCTTC
>-|-|TRBV21-1|TRBJ1-4
CASKWGRGDPNEKLFF
TGTGCCAGCAAATGGGGCAGGGGGGACCCTAATGAAAAACTGTTTTTT
>-|-|TRBV19|TRBJ1-1
CASSALQENTEAFF
TGTGCCAGTAGTGCACTTCAGGAAAACACTGAAGCTTTCTTT
>-|TRBD1|TRBV28|TRBJ1-2
CASSLGGTGGMGGYTF
TGTGCCAGCAGTTTAGGCGGGACAGGGGGAATGGGTGGCTACACCTTC
>-|TRBD2|TRBV10-3|TRBJ2-3
CAISEPTGLAMSDTQYF
TGTGCCATCAGTGAGCCGACGGGACTAGCAATGTCAGATACGCAGTATTTT
>-|-|TRBV24-1|TRBJ1-1
CATSDLAYTEAFF
TGTGCCACCAGTGATTTGGCGTACACTGAAGCTTTCTTT
>few|-|TRBV5-6|TRBJ1-2
CASSLDRSGPGYTF
TGTGCCAGCAGCTTGGATAGGTCAGGGCCAGGCTACACCTTC
>-|-|TRBV2|TRBJ2-2
CASSEAPTGELFF
TGTGCCAGCAGTGAGGCACCCACCGGGGAGCTGTTTTTT
>-|-|TRBV5-8|TRBJ2-7
CASSFFRGAFYEQYF
TGTGCCAGCAGCTTTTTTAGGGGCGCGTTCTACGAGCAGTACTTC
>once|-|TRBV6-1|TRBJ2-3
CASSERVGFTDTQYF
TGTGCCAGCAGTGAACGGGTCGGATTCACAGATACGCAGTATTTT
>-|-|TRBV6-5|TRBJ1-2
CASSYGADYGYTF
TGTGCCAGCAGTTACGGGGCCGACTATGGCTACACCTTC
>-|TRBD2|TRBV28|TRBJ2-1
CASSSPAGTKGNEQFF
TGTGCCAGCAGTTCCCCCGCCGGGACTAAGGGCAATGAGCAGTTCTTC
>-|-|TRBV2|TRBJ2-5
CASSEAGGKETQYF
TGTGCCAGCAGTGAAGCAGGAGGGAAAGAGACCCAGTACTTC
>-|TRBD1|TRBV15|TRBJ2-1
CATSTTGERNYNEQFF
TGTGCCACCAGCACGACAGGGGAACGTAATTACAATGAGCAGTTCTTC
>few|TRBD2|TRBV28|TRBJ2-2
CASSATIAGGLTGELFF
TGTGCCAGCAGTGCCACTATAGCGGGAGGGTTAACCGGGGAGCTGTTTTTT
>-|TRBD1|TRBV28|TRBJ1-4
CAAKTGMKEKLFF
TGTGCCGCTAAGACAGGGATGAAGGAAAAACTGTTTTTT
>-|-|TRBV10-1|TRBJ1-1
CASSEAGGDTEAFF
TGCGCCAGCAGTGAGGCAGGCGGGGACACTGAAGCTTTCTTT
>-|-|TRBV18|TRBJ1-2
CASSPRETYGYTF
TGTGCCAGCTCACCCCGGGAGACCTATGGCTACACCTTC
>-|-|TRBV27|TRBJ1-4
CASSLSGGATNEKLFF
TGTGCCAGCAGTTTATCCGGCGGGGCGACTAATGAAAAACTGTTTTTT
>-|TRBD1|TRBV27|TRBJ1-2
CASSLGQGARGYTF
TGTGCCAGCAGTTTGGGACAGGGGGCGCGGGGCTACACCTTC
>-|TRBD2|TRBV10-2|TRBJ2-5
CASSVPSGGTETQYF
TGCGCCAGCAGTGTGCCCAGCGGGGGTACAGAGACCCAGTACTTC
>-|-|TRBV18|TRBJ1-3
CASSPPSRGGNTIYF
TGTGCCAGCTCACCACCATCAAGGGGTGGAAACACCATATATTTT
>-|TRBD1|TRBV24-1|TRBJ2-1
CATSDAGTGSYNEQFF
TGTGCCACCAGTGACGCCGGGACAGGATCCTACAATGAGCAGTTCTTC
>-|-|TRBV5-4|TRBJ1-6
CASSFGLINSPLHF
TGTGCCAGCAGCTTTGGACTGATTAATTCACCCCTCCACTTT
>few|-|TRBV21-1|TRBJ2-3
CASSKSDYLSSTDTQYF
TGTGCCAGCAGCAAATCAGACTATCTTTCTAGCACAGATACGCAGTATTTT
>-|TRBD2|TRBV28|TRBJ2-1
CASSSTPGGTSGYNEQFF
TGTGCCAGCAGTTCCACCCCGGGGGGGACTAGCGGTTACAATGAGCAGTTCTTC